The 10 T cell receptor beta chains below were found in one sample sequenced in a study of blood T cell repertoires in COVID-19. Profiled with immunoSEQ multiplex PCR; TCRdb holds only in-frame clones, not every one. Here the sample spans 200,000 to 300,000 clones, 83% being singletons. Sequencing input: peripheral blood. Every receptor here comes from a human donor in a cohort sampled during active COVID-19.

The V gene is TRBV12-3 or TRBV12-4, the J gene TRBJ1-1; D is undetermined. The germline V and J ends were trimmed by 6 bases and 1 base, with 6 bases remaining between them. CDR3 length equals 12 residues. CDR3 amino acids: CASSPGNTEAFF. CDR3 in DNA: TGTGCCAGCAGCCCGGGGAACACTGAAGCTTTCTTT.

This sequence joins TRBV27 and TRBJ2-2; 7 nucleotides line up with TRBD1. This CDR3 comprises 17 residues. Germline V gene sequence: CDR1 MNHEY, CDR2 SMNVEV (reference sequence). V shed 6 bases and J 4 bases; nucleotides not matched to a gene: 14. CDR3 coding DNA: TGTGCCAGCAGGGGGCAAGGGACAGTTGACCTCACCGGGGAGCTGTTTTTT. Translating gives CASRGQGTVDLTGELFF.

V gene TRBV4-2 combines with J gene TRBJ2-5, with 8 bases lining up with TRBD2. V trimming: 0 bases; J trimming: 1 base; junction bases outside the gene matches: 7. Per germline, CDR1 LGHNA and CDR2 YNFKEQ. CDR3 length equals 17 residues. CDR3 nucleotide sequence: TGTGCCAGCAGCCAAGAGGGGCGGGGGGACGCCCAAGAGACCCAGTACTTC. It specifies CASSQEGRGDAQETQYF.

V and J are TRBV28 and TRBJ2-1; 10 bases fit TRBD2. V shed 4 bases, J shed 4 bases, and the junction held 4 bases outside the gene matches. The germline gives CDR1 MDHEN, CDR2 SYDVKM. This CDR3 is 15 amino acids long. Here the CDR3 reads CASSSPGLAYNEQFF. The DNA for the CDR3 is TGTGCCAGCAGTTCTCCGGGACTAGCGTACAATGAGCAGTTCTTC.

This CDR3 reads CASSHGLAGETQYF. DNA for the CDR3: TGTGCCAGCAGCCACGGACTAGCTGGGGAGACCCAGTACTTC. The rearrangement links TRBV3-1 (or the pseudogene TRBV3-2) to TRBJ2-5; 8 bases match TRBD2. Trimming removed 3 bases from V and 5 bases from J; junction bases left unmatched: 5. CDR1 LGHDT and CDR2 YNNKEL come from the germline V gene (reference sequence). CDR3 length equals 14 residues.

This rearrangement joins TRBV25-1 to TRBJ2-7; D call uncertain. Germline CDR1 and CDR2: MGHDK and SYGVNS. CDR3 length: 13 residues. Trimming pared 4 bases from V and 1 base from J, leaving 8 bases between. For the CDR3, the DNA is TGTGCCAGCAGTGTTACAGCATCCTACGAGCAGTACTTC. Translated, it gives CASSVTASYEQYF.

The chain links TRBV30 to TRBJ1-2; possible D gene TRBD1, 6 bases. The germline V gene has CDR1 GTSNPN and CDR2 SVGIG (reference sequence). This CDR3 is built from 13 residues. The V gene lost 6 bases and the J gene lost 4 bases, with 15 bases spanning the gap. In nucleotides, the CDR3 is TGTGCCTGTTCTCACCAGGGGTCCTATGGCTACACCTTC. As protein: CACSHQGSYGYTF.

The V gene is TRBV27, the J gene TRBJ2-1; 7 bases align to TRBD2. The V gene's germline CDR1 is MNHEY and CDR2 SMNVEV (reference sequence). The CDR3 is 17 amino acids. V lost 5 bases and J lost 0; bases outside the gene matches: 10. The CDR3 DNA is TGTGCCAGCAGTCCGCTTCGGATAGCGGGCTCCTACAATGAGCAGTTCTTC. It codes for CASSPLRIAGSYNEQFF.

The V gene is TRBV4-1, the J gene TRBJ2-5, with 8 bases aligning to TRBD1. Unmatched junction bases numbered 9, after V lost 4 bases and J lost 5 bases. The germline gives CDR1 MGHRA, CDR2 YSYEKL. The CDR3 totals 15 residues. The CDR3 DNA follows: TGCGCCAGCAGCCTCACTGGACAGGGAAGGGAGACCCAGTACTTC. Its translation is CASSLTGQGRETQYF.

The chain combines TRBV7-2 with TRBJ2-1, with a tentative D call TRBD2 (5 bases). The CDR3 has 15 amino acids. Germline CDR1 SGHTA, CDR2 FQGNSA. V gave up 2 bases and J gave up 10 bases, with 18 bases separating them. CDR3 DNA: TGTGCCAGCAGCTTAAGTGGGAGTGGGGTCTGGGAGCAGTTCTTC. This gives the protein CASSLSGSGVWEQFF. Looking up the rest from reference TRBV7-2 and TRBJ2-1 gives the full variable domain: GAGVSQSPSNKVTEKGKDVELRCDPISGHTALYWYRQSLGQGLEFLIYFQGNSAPDKSGLPSDRFSAERTGGSVSTLTIQRTQQEDSAVYLCASSLSGSGVWEQFFGPGTRLTVL.